This entry concerns a single T cell receptor beta chain. The germline gives CDR1 ENHRY, CDR2 SYGVKD. J gave up 9 bases and V 6 bases, and 11 bases lay outside the gene matches. This CDR3 is built from 14 residues. These data originate in a study of OX40 agonist ivuxolimab in advanced cancers. The repertoire was sequenced with immunoSEQ multiplex PCR; TCRdb's copy has only in-frame clones and lacks some. Counted here are approximately 44,000 clones, about 80% occurring once; the ten biggest clones make up 10%. The sample was CD4+ or CD8+ T cells sorted from blood, taken in a trial of the OX40 agonist ivuxolimab. The receptor comes from an adult with an advanced solid tumor such as melanoma, head and neck, liver or kidney cancer. V is TRBV10-3 and J is TRBJ2-1; 7 bases align to TRBD1. The CDR3 here is CAISRVGQKSEQFF. DNA of the CDR3: TGTGCCATCAGCAGAGTGGGACAGAAGAGTGAGCAGTTCTTC.